Listed here are 23 T cell receptor beta chains from one sample, sequenced in a study of shared clonotypes between healthy human individuals. This table comes from immunoSEQ multiplex PCR, and its TCRdb copy is limited to in-frame clones, with some not included. The repertoire holds around 320,000 clones, with around 86% as singletons. The sample comprised memory CD8+ T cells sorted from blood. The subset was: CD45RO+ cells pooled with CCR7-negative TemRA cells. These receptor sequences come from a man between 18 and 29 years old in good health.

The chain employs TRBV7-6 and TRBJ2-2; tentative D call: TRBD2 (5 bases). This CDR3 comprises 14 residues. Germline V lookup: CDR1 SGHVS, CDR2 FNYEAQ. V was trimmed by 3 bases and J by 4 bases, leaving 9 bases between them. The CDR3 here is CASSFSEVTGELFF. The CDR3 coding sequence is TGTGCCAGCAGCTTCTCGGAGGTCACCGGGGAGCTGTTTTTT.

V and J are TRBV6-4 and TRBJ1-1; D unresolved. Germline V gene data show CDR1 as MRHNA and CDR2 as SNTAGT. V was pared by 6 bases and J by 6 bases, with 8 bases between. CDR3 length: 11 amino acids. CDR3 in amino acids: CASSQDPEAFF. The DNA for the CDR3 is TGTGCCAGCAGCCAAGACCCTGAAGCTTTCTTT.

This chain joins TRBV10-1 and TRBJ2-1; 10 nucleotides match TRBD2. Germline V lookup: CDR1 WNHNN, CDR2 SYGVQD (reference sequence). This CDR3 has 14 amino acids. The V gene end was trimmed by 5 bases and the J gene end by 4 bases; junction bases not matched to a gene: 2. In DNA form, the CDR3 reads TGCGCCAGCAGTAGGACTAGCGGATACAATGAGCAGTTCTTC. Translation: CASSRTSGYNEQFF.

V and J are TRBV10-3 and TRBJ2-1; D is unresolved. V lost 3 bases, J lost 9 bases, and 15 bases lay in between. The CDR3 covers 14 residues. Germline CDR1 and CDR2: ENHRY and SYGVKD. The CDR3 DNA reads as TGTGCCATCAGTGAAGGGTCACCTAGGAGTGAGCAGTTCTTC. It specifies CAISEGSPRSEQFF.

There are a few counts of this clone. The CDR3 DNA reads as TGTGCCAGCAGTTCCCGTTGGGAGAGCTCCTACAATGAGCAGTTCTTC. It is translated as CASSSRWESSYNEQFF. The chain carries TRBV28 and TRBJ2-1; perhaps TRBD2 as D (5 bases). The CDR3 covers 16 residues. Trimming shortened V by 4 bases and J by 0 bases, and 13 bases separated the two germline ends. The V gene's germline CDR1 is MDHEN and CDR2 SYDVKM.

This chain joins TRBV13 and TRBJ1-2, with D possibly matching TRBD1 (5 bases). The CDR3 is 14 amino acids. Trimming removed 5 bases at V and 4 bases at J, with 14 bases between. CDR1 is PRHDT and CDR2 is FYEKMQ in the germline V gene (reference sequence). DNA of the CDR3: TGTGCCAGCAGCGAGGGGAAGGATCCCTATGGCTACACCTTC. Translated, it gives CASSEGKDPYGYTF. The full variable domain, in which reference TRBV13 and TRBJ1-2 provide the parts outside the CDR3, is AAGVIQSPRHLIKEKRETATLKCYPIPRHDTVYWYQQGPGQDPQFLISFYEKMQSDKGSIPDRFSAQQFSDYHSELNMSSLELGDSALYFCASSEGKDPYGYTFGSGTRLTVV.

This chain uses TRBV9 with TRBJ2-7; TRBD2 aligns across 11 bases. Unmatched junction bases numbered 5, after V lost 0 bases and J lost 3 bases. This CDR3 has 16 amino acids. Germline V gives CDR1 SGDLS, CDR2 YYNGEE. The CDR3 sequence is CASSVATSGSLYEQYF. The CDR3 DNA follows: TGTGCCAGCAGCGTAGCTACTAGCGGGAGTCTCTACGAGCAGTACTTC.

The chain recombines TRBV2 with TRBJ1-5; 8 bases agree with TRBD1. In germline, CDR1 is SNHLY, CDR2 FYNNEI. The CDR3 spans 15 residues. J was trimmed by 5 bases and V by 7 bases; bases with no gene match: 10. CDR3 nucleotide sequence: TGTGCCAGCACCTCAGCGGACAGGGTAGATCAGCCCCAGCATTTT. This sequence encodes CASTSADRVDQPQHF.

The rearrangement joins TRBV2 to TRBJ2-7, with TRBD1 matching over 8 bases. The CDR3 extends over 14 amino acids. Trimming cost V 10 bases and J 4 bases; bases outside gene matches: 12. In germline, CDR1 is SNHLY, CDR2 FYNNEI. This CDR3 is CATNPTGVIYEQYF. The CDR3 DNA sequence: TGTGCCACCAATCCGACAGGGGTGATTTACGAGCAGTACTTC.

This clone showed up just once. CDR3: CASRDGGGGNYGYTF. The CDR3 nucleotides read TGCGCCAGCAGGGACGGGGGAGGGGGTAACTATGGCTACACCTTC. V is TRBV10-2 and J is TRBJ1-2, with D possibly matching TRBD1 (6 bases). Germline V gene lookup returns CDR1 WSHSY and CDR2 SAAADI. V was clipped by 6 bases and J by 1 base, with 15 bases between them. CDR3 length: 15 amino acids.

This rearrangement joins TRBV5-4 to TRBJ2-1, with D possibly TRBD1 on 6 matching bases. Germline assignment: CDR1 SGHNT and CDR2 YYREEE (reference sequence). V shed 5 bases and J shed 4 bases, with 10 bases lying between them. The CDR3 covers 13 residues. CDR3: CASRQDSYNEQFF. The CDR3 nucleotides read TGTGCCAGCAGGCAGGACAGTTACAATGAGCAGTTCTTC.

V and J are TRBV5-1 and TRBJ1-2; 9 positions match TRBD1. Trimming removed 2 bases from V and 1 base from J; junction bases left unmatched: 3. In germline, CDR1 is SGHRS, CDR2 YFSETQ. CDR3 length: 15 amino acids. CDR3 loop: CASSFTGGDNYGYTF. The CDR3 bases are TGCGCCAGCAGCTTTACAGGGGGCGATAACTATGGCTACACCTTC.

This clone was found a few times. The genes are TRBV28 and TRBJ2-1; 9 bases line up with TRBD2. Trimming removed 4 bases from V and 0 bases from J; junction bases left unmatched: 4. CDR3 size: 16 residues. Germline assignment: CDR1 MDHEN and CDR2 SYDVKM. The CDR3: CASSSRTSDSYNEQFF. The CDR3, as DNA: TGTGCCAGCAGTTCCAGGACTAGCGACTCCTACAATGAGCAGTTCTTC.

The rearrangement uses TRBV5-4 and TRBJ2-2; 9 bases fit TRBD2. CDR3 length: 14 residues. J lost 3 bases, V lost 9 bases, and 6 bases had no gene match. Germline-derived CDR1 and CDR2 are SGHNT and YYREEE (reference sequence). The CDR3 DNA reads TGTGCCACCGAAGCGGGAGGATACACCGGGGAGCTGTTTTTT. It specifies CATEAGGYTGELFF.

The DNA of the CDR3 is TGCGCCAGCAGCCAAGGCCACCGACTAGCGGGAGGGCTAATCTACGAGCAGTACTTC. Translating it yields CASSQGHRLAGGLIYEQYF. The J gene is TRBJ2-7, the V gene TRBV4-1; 14 bases agree with TRBD2. The germline V gene encodes CDR1 MGHRA and CDR2 YSYEKL. Trimming cost V 1 base and J 3 bases; bases outside gene matches: 11. This CDR3 is 19 amino acids long.

The CDR3 here is CASSEARQFYGYTF. The DNA for the CDR3 is TGTGCCAGCAGTGAAGCGCGACAGTTCTATGGCTACACCTTC. This chain joins TRBV2 and TRBJ1-2; D might be TRBD1 (5 bases). V was pared by 0 bases and J by 4 bases, with 9 bases between. The CDR3 consists of 14 residues. Germline V gene lookup returns CDR1 SNHLY and CDR2 FYNNEI.

The V gene is TRBV10-3, the J gene TRBJ2-7; 7 bases map to TRBD2. With V trimmed by 2 bases and J by 3 bases, 1 base remained unmatched. Per germline, CDR1 ENHRY and CDR2 SYGVKD. The CDR3 totals 13 residues. CDR3 DNA sequence: TGTGCCATCAGTGAGAGGGACTACTACGAGCAGTACTTC. Its translation: CAISERDYYEQYF.

This clone was observed a single time. The V call is TRBV5-1, the J call TRBJ2-3; TRBD1 matches at 10 bases. Germline V gene data show CDR1 as SGHRS and CDR2 as YFSETQ. The CDR3 contains 15 residues. Germline trimming cut 3 bases from V and 3 bases from J; bases unmatched to any gene: 4. CDR3 bases: TGCGCCAGCAGCTCCGGGACAGGGGAGACAGATACGCAGTATTTT. Its translation is CASSSGTGETDTQYF.

V gene TRBV7-2 combines with J gene TRBJ2-7; 7 nucleotides match TRBD2. The CDR3 consists of 16 residues. CDR1 is SGHTA and CDR2 is FQGNSA in the germline V gene. V trimming: 2 bases; J trimming: 1 base; junction bases outside the gene matches: 8. The DNA of the CDR3 is TGTGCCAGCAGCTTATCGGCTAGCGGTGAATCCTACGAGCAGTACTTC. Its protein product is CASSLSASGESYEQYF. The whole variable domain, remainder taken from reference TRBV7-2 and TRBJ2-7, is GAGVSQSPSNKVTEKGKDVELRCDPISGHTALYWYRQSLGQGLEFLIYFQGNSAPDKSGLPSDRFSAERTGGSVSTLTIQRTQQEDSAVYLCASSLSASGESYEQYFGPGTRLTVT.

V gene TRBV6-1 combines with J gene TRBJ1-1; TRBD1 matches 7 bases. With 5 bases clipped from V and 7 bases from J, the junction kept 4 bases outside the gene matches. In germline, CDR1 is MNHNS, CDR2 SASEGT. The CDR3 is 12 residues long. The CDR3, as DNA: TGTGCCAGCAGTCAAGACAGGGATGAAGCTTTCTTT. Encoded protein: CASSQDRDEAFF.

This chain uses TRBV7-2 with TRBJ2-5; tentatively, D is TRBD2 (6 bases). This CDR3 region has 14 residues. The V end was cut by 4 bases, the J end by 8 bases, with 17 bases between. The germline V gene has CDR1 SGHTA and CDR2 FQGNSA. The CDR3 DNA reads TGTGCCAGCAGCTCCCGAAGGCGGGGTGTTACCCAGTACTTC. Its translation: CASSSRRRGVTQYF.

The rearrangement links TRBV6-1 to TRBJ1-4; weak D call: TRBD1 (6 bases). This CDR3 region has 15 residues. Per the germline V gene, CDR1 is MNHNS and CDR2 is SASEGT. Trimming shortened V by 3 bases and J by 0 bases, and 8 bases separated the two germline ends. The CDR3 DNA reads TGTGCCAGCAGTGACCGGACAGCAACTAATGAAAAACTGTTTTTT. Translated, it gives CASSDRTATNEKLFF.

The chain couples TRBV29-1 to TRBJ2-5; weak D call: TRBD1 (6 bases). The DNA end favors TRBJ2-7, so the J call may be wrong. The CDR3 spans 13 residues. Germline CDR1 and CDR2: SQVTM and ANQGSEA. The CDR3 region has the DNA TGCAGCGTTGCAGGGGTTGTTTCCTACGAGCAGTACTTC. Amino acids: CSVAGVVSYEQYF.